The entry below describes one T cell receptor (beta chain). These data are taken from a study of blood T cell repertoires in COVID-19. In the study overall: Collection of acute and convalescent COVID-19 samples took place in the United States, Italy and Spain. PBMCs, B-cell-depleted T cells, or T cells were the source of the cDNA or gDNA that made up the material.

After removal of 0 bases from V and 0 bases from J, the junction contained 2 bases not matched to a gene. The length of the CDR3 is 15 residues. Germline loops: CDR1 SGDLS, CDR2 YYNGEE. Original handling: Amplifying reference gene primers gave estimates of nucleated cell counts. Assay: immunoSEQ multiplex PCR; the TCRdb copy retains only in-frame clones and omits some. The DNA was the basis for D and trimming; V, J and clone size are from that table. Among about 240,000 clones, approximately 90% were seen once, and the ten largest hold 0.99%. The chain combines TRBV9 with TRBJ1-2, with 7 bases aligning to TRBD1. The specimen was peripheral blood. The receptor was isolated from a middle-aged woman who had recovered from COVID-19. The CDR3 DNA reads TGTGCCAGCAGCGTAGGCCAGGGGGCTAACTATGGCTACACCTTC. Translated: CASSVGQGANYGYTF.